Following are 10 T cell receptor beta chains from one sample sequenced in a study of B cell selection in AIRE deficiency. Regulatory T cells were sorted as CD4+CD25hiCD127low/negative. Measured with immunoSEQ multiplex PCR; TCRdb has only the in-frame clones, and not every one. There are some 21,000 clones in the sample; 85% to 95% occur only once, and 2% lies in the top ten. Input material: Tregs sorted from PBMCs. All receptors come from a human donor with AIRE deficiency.

The V call is TRBV11-1, the J call TRBJ1-3; 9 positions agree with TRBD1. There are 16 residues in the CDR3. Germline-derived CDR1 and CDR2 are SGHAT and FQDESV (reference sequence). V lost 3 bases to trimming and J lost 3 bases; unmatched junction nucleotides: 6. CDR3 region: CASSFGQGTYGNTIYF. The CDR3 DNA follows: TGTGCCAGCAGCTTCGGACAGGGGACCTATGGAAACACCATATATTTT. Full variable domain (outside the CDR3, taken from reference TRBV11-1 and TRBJ1-3): EAEVAQSPRYKITEKSQAVAFWCDPISGHATLYWYRQILGQGPELLVQFQDESVVDDSQLPKDRFSAERLKGVDSTLKIQPAELGDSAMYLCASSFGQGTYGNTIYFGEGSWLTVV.

The chain combines TRBV18 with TRBJ2-3; D is unclear. This CDR3 spans 12 amino acids. Trimming cost V 3 bases and J 4 bases, with 5 bases left between them. From germline, CDR1 is KGHSH and CDR2 LQKENI. CDR3 sequence: CASSPRSDTQYF. CDR3 DNA: TGTGCCAGCTCACCTCGGTCAGATACGCAGTATTTT.

The chain has TRBV19 and TRBJ1-6; D ambiguous. The CDR3 sequence is 14 residues long. Trimming pared 6 bases from V and 6 bases from J, leaving 12 bases between. Germline loops: CDR1 LNHDA, CDR2 SQIVND (reference sequence). CDR3 DNA sequence: TGTGCCAGTAGGGAGCGGAATCTTAATTCACCCCTCCACTTT. Protein product: CASRERNLNSPLHF.

The chain combines TRBV4-1 with TRBJ1-5; the D gene is possibly TRBD1 (6 bases). Trimming shortened V by 4 bases and J by 10 bases, and 17 bases separated the two germline ends. The V gene's germline CDR1 is MGHRA and CDR2 YSYEKL. This CDR3 is 14 amino acids long. CDR3 sequence: CASSPPTGGGPQHF. In DNA, the CDR3 is TGCGCCAGCAGCCCTCCGACGGGAGGGGGACCCCAGCATTTT.

The genes are TRBV7-2 and TRBJ2-7, with 10 nucleotides matching TRBD1. This CDR3 comprises 13 residues. J was trimmed by 6 bases and V by 2 bases; bases with no gene match: 1. Per germline, CDR1 SGHTA and CDR2 FQGNSA. DNA for the CDR3: TGTGCCAGCAGCTTAAGGGACAGGGGCGAGCAGTACTTC. It specifies CASSLRDRGEQYF.

The table lists this clone with a few counts. The chain couples TRBV10-3 to TRBJ2-7, with 7 bases aligning to TRBD2. Germline loops: CDR1 ENHRY, CDR2 SYGVKD. This CDR3 is 13 amino acids long. The V gene end was trimmed by 5 bases and the J gene end by 2 bases; junction bases not matched to a gene: 3. The CDR3 coding sequence is TGTGCCATCAGTCCACTAGCGACCTACGAGCAGTACTTC. The encoded protein is CAISPLATYEQYF.

In DNA form, the CDR3 reads TGCGCCAGCAGCTTCATAAATGAGCAGTTCTTC. Translating it yields CASSFINEQFF. This chain joins TRBV5-1 and TRBJ2-1; D unresolved. The ends were cut back, 2 bases at V and 7 bases at J, with 4 bases in the middle. The V gene's germline CDR1 is SGHRS and CDR2 YFSETQ. The CDR3 is made up of 11 amino acids.

The V gene is TRBV28, the J gene TRBJ1-4; TRBD1 matches 8 bases. Germline CDR1 reads MDHEN; CDR2 reads SYDVKM. The length of the CDR3 is 17 residues. Trimming removed 5 bases from V and 7 bases from J; junction bases left unmatched: 15. The CDR3 DNA is TGTGCCAGCAGTCTCGCCTTGGATGGACAGGGTGGTGAAAAACTGTTTTTT. It codes for CASSLALDGQGGEKLFF.

This clone has more than one count but fewer than ten. V and J are TRBV19 and TRBJ2-1; TRBD2 aligns across 7 bases. The CDR3 sequence is 18 residues long. Germline V gives CDR1 LNHDA, CDR2 SQIVND (reference sequence). Trimming removed 6 bases from V and 0 bases from J; junction bases left unmatched: 14. DNA for the CDR3: TGTGCCAGTAGGAGGCGAACCCAAGCGGGAAACTCCTACAATGAGCAGTTCTTC. Encoded protein: CASRRRTQAGNSYNEQFF.

The chain recombines TRBV4-1 with TRBJ2-7; D might be TRBD1 or TRBD2, each matching 6 bases. The germline CDR1 and CDR2 sequences are MGHRA and YSYEKL. Trimming cost V 2 bases and J 0 bases, with 14 bases left between them. CDR3 length equals 16 residues. CDR3 sequence: CASSQMGGPRSYEQYF. The DNA for the CDR3 is TGCGCCAGCAGCCAAATGGGGGGCCCTCGCTCCTACGAGCAGTACTTC.